This T cell receptor beta chain stems from a study of blood T cell repertoires in COVID-19. Study as a whole: T cells, B-cell-depleted T cells, or PBMCs provided the cDNA or gDNA that served as material.

V trimming: 4 bases; J trimming: 5 bases; junction bases outside the gene matches: 4. The CDR3 is 13 residues long. Germline CDR1 is WSHSY and CDR2 is SAAADI. Methods used by the authors: Amplifying reference gene primers gave estimates of nucleated cell counts. TCRdb's copy holds only in-frame clones and misses some; the assay was immunoSEQ multiplex PCR. V and J calls and clone size are as listed in that table; D and trimming were resolved from the DNA. The sample includes 140,000 to 150,000 clones, approximately 85% of them seen just once. This clonotype originated in a man between 65 and 85 years old with acute or convalescent COVID-19. Specimen: peripheral blood. V gene TRBV10-2 combines with J gene TRBJ1-1; TRBD1 agrees at 7 bases. The CDR3 bases are TGCGCCAGCAGTGTTGCAGGGGGAACTGAAGCTTTCTTT. This sequence encodes CASSVAGGTEAFF.